The present TCR beta chain was sequenced within a study of cytomegalovirus exposure and HLA in healthy donors. Study-wide results and limits: Earlier analysis yielded a pattern in which most TCR beta V segments were productive about 90% or about 30% of the time. In a later analysis, common viral pathogens appeared linked to several of the most significant clusters.

Unmatched junction bases numbered 7, after V lost 4 bases and J lost 7 bases. From germline, CDR1 is SGHRS and CDR2 YFSETQ. The CDR3 spans 15 residues. As concerns this clone: What it binds is unknown.

PCR was performed using 60 Vbeta and 13 Jbeta primers. Method: immunoSEQ multiplex PCR; TCRdb's copy keeps in-frame clones and lacks some. The data show about 180,000 clones, with over 70% seen just once and approximately 1.3% held by the top ten. The rearrangement links TRBV5-1 to TRBJ1-4, with 10 bases identical to TRBD1. The origin of this receptor is a man aged 18 to 30 in good health and CMV-seronegative. What was sequenced was PBMCs. CDR3 residues: CASSLGTGASEKLFF. The DNA of the CDR3 is TGCGCCAGCAGCCTGGGGACAGGGGCGAGTGAAAAACTGTTTTTT.